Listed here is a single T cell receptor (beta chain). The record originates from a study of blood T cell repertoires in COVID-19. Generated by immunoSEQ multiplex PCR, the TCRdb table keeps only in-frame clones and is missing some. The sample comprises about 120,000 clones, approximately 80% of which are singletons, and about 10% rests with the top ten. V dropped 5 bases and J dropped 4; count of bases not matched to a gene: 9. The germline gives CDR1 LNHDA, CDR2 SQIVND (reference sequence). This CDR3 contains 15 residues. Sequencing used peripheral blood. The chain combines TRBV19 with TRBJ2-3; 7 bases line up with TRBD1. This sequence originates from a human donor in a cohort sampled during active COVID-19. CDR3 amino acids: CASSLTGTVSDTQYF. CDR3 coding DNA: TGTGCCAGTAGTCTAACCGGGACAGTCTCAGATACGCAGTATTTT.